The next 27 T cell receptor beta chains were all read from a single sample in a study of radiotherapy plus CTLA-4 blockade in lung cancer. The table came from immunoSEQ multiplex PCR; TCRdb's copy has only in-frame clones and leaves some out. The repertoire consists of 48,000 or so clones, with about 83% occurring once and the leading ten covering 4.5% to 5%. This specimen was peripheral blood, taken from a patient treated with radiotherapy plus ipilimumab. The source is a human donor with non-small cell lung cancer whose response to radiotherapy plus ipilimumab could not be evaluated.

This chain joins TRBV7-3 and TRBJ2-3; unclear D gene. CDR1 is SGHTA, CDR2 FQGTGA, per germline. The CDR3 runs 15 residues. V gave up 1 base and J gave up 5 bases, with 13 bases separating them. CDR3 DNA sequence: TGTGCCAGCAGCTTAAAGAGTAGCCGATTAGATACGCAGTATTTT. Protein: CASSLKSSRLDTQYF.

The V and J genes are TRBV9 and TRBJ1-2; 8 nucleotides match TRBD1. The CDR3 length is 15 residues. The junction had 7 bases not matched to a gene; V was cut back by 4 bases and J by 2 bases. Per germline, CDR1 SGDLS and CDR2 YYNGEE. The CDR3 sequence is CASSLKDRDNYGYTF. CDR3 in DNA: TGTGCCAGCAGCCTCAAGGACAGGGACAACTATGGCTACACCTTC.

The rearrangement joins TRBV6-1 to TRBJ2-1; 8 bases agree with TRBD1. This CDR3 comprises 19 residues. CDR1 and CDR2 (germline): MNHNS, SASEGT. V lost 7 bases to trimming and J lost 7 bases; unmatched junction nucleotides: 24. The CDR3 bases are TGTGCCAGCACTCAAGCACAAGCAGGGGGCCCGGTACTGTGGAATGAGCAGTTCTTC. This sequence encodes CASTQAQAGGPVLWNEQFF.

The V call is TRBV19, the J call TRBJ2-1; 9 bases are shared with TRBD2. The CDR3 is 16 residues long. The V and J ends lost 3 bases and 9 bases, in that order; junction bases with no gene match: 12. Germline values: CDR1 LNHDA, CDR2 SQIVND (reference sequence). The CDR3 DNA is TGTGCCAGTAGTATCCGGGGTAGCGGGAGCAGTGGTGAGCAGTTCTTC. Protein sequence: CASSIRGSGSSGEQFF.

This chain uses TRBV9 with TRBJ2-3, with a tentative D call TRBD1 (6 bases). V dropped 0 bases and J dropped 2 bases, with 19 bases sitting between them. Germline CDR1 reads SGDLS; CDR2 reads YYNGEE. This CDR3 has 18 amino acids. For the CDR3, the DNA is TGTGCCAGCAGCGTAGGAGGGAGACAGGTTGGTTTCACAGATACGCAGTATTTT. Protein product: CASSVGGRQVGFTDTQYF.

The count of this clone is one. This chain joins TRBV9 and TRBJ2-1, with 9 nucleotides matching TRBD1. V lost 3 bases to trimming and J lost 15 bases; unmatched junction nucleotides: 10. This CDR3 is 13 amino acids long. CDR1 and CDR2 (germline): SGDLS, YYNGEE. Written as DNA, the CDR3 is TGTGCCAGCAGCGAAAGGACAGGGGAAAAACTGTTCTTC. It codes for CASSERTGEKLFF.

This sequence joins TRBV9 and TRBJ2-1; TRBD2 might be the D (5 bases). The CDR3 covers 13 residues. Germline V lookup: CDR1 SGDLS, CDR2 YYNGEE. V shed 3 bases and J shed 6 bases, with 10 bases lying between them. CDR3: CASSDERVNEQFF. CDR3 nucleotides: TGTGCCAGCAGCGACGAGAGGGTCAATGAGCAGTTCTTC.

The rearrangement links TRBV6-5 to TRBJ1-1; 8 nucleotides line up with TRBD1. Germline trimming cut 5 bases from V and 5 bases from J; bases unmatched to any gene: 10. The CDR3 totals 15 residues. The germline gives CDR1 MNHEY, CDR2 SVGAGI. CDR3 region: CASSQGQGFRTEAFF. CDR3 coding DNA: TGTGCCAGCAGTCAAGGACAGGGTTTTAGGACTGAAGCTTTCTTT.

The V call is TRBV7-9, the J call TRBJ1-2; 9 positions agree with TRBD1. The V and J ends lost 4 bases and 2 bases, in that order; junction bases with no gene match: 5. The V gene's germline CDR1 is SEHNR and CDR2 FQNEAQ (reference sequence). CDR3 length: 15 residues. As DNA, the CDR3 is TGTGCCAGCAGCTATGGACAGGGGAGGAACTATGGCTACACCTTC. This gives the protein CASSYGQGRNYGYTF.

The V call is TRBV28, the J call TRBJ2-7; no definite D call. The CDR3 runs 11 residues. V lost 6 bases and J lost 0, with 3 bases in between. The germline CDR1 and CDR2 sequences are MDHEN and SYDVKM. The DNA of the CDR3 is TGTGCCAGCAGGAGCTCCTACGAGCAGTACTTC. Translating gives CASRSSYEQYF.

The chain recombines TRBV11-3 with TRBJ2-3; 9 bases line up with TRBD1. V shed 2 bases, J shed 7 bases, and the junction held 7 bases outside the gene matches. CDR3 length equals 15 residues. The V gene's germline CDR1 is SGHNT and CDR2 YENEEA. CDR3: CASSLTGTGMYTQYF. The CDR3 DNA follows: TGTGCCAGCAGCTTAACCGGGACAGGGATGTATACGCAGTATTTT.

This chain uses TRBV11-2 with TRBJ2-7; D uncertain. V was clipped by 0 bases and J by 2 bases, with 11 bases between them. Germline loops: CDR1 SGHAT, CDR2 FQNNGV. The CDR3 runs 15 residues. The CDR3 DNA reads TGTGCCAGCAGCTTAGAGAGGTACACCACCTACGAGCAGTACTTC. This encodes CASSLERYTTYEQYF. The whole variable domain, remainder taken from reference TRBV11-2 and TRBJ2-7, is EAGVAQSPRYKIIEKRQSVAFWCNPISGHATLYWYQQILGQGPKLLIQFQNNGVVDDSQLPKDRFSAERLKGVDSTLKIQPAKLEDSAVYLCASSLERYTTYEQYFGPGTRLTVT.

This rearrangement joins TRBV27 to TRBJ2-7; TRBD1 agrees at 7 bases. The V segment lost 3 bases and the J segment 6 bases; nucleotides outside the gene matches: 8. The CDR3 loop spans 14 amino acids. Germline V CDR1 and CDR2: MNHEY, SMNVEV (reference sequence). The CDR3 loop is CASSFIGGASEQYF. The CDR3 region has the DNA TGTGCCAGCAGTTTTATAGGGGGCGCCAGCGAGCAGTACTTC.

The CDR3 bases are TGCGCCAGCAGCTTGGCCGGAGGACGGTACGAGCAGTACTTC. Translated: CASSLAGGRYEQYF. This rearrangement joins TRBV5-1 to TRBJ2-7, with a weak D call TRBD2 (5 bases). The CDR3 is made up of 14 amino acids. Looked up from germline, CDR1 is SGHRS and CDR2 is YFSETQ. The germline V and J ends were trimmed by 0 bases and 4 bases, with 11 bases remaining between them. Filled out from reference TRBV5-1 and TRBJ2-7, the complete variable domain reads KAGVTQTPRYLIKTRGQQVTLSCSPISGHRSVSWYQQTPGQGLQFLFEYFSETQRNKGNFPGRFSGRQFSNSRSEMNVSTLELGDSALYLCASSLAGGRYEQYFGPGTRLTVT.

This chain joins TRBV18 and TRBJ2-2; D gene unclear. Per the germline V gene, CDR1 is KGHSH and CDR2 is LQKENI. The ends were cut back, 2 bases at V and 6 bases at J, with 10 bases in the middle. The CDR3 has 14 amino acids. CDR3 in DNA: TGTGCCAGCTCACCAACCCGCGCCCCCGGGGAGCTGTTTTTT. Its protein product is CASSPTRAPGELFF.

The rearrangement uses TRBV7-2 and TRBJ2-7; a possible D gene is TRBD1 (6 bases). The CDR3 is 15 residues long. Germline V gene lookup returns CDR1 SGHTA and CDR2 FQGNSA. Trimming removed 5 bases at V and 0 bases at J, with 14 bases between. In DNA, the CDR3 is TGTGCCAGCAGCCTTGCCCGGGACATCTCCTACGAGCAGTACTTC. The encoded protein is CASSLARDISYEQYF.

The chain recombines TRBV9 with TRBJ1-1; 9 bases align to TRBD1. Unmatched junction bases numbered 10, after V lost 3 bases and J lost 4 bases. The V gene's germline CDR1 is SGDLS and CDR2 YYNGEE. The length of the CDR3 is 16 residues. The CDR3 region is CASSAELGQGSTEAFF. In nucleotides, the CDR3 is TGTGCCAGCAGCGCGGAACTAGGACAGGGGAGCACTGAAGCTTTCTTT.

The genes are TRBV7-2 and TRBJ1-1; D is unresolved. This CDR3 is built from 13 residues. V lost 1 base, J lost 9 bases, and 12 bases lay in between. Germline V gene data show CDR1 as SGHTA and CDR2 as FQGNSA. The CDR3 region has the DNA TGTGCCAGCAGCTTAGATGTCGGTATCAAAGCTTTCTTT. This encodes CASSLDVGIKAFF.

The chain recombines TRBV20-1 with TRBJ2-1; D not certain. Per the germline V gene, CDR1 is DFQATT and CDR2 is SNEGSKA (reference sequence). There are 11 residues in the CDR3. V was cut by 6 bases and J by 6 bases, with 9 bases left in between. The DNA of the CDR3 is TGCAGTGCGTATGGGCGCAATGAGCAGTTCTTC. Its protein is CSAYGRNEQFF.

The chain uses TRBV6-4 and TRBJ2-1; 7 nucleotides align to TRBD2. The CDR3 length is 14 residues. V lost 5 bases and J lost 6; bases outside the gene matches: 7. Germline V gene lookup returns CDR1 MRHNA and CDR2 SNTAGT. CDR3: CASSYTIAGNEQFF. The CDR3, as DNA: TGTGCCAGCAGTTATACCATAGCGGGCAATGAGCAGTTCTTC.

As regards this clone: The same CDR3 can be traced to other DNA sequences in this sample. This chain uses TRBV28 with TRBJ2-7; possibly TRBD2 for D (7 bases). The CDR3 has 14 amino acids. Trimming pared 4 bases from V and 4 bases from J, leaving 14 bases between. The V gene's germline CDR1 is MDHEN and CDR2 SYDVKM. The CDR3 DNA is TGTGCCAGCAGTTCATCGGGGGGCAGGTACGAGCAGTACTTC. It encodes CASSSSGGRYEQYF.

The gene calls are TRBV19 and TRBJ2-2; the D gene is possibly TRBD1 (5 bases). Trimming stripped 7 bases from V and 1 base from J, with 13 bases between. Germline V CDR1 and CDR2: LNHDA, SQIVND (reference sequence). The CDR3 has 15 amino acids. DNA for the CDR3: TGTGCCAGTAACACGAACACAGGGAACACCGGGGAGCTGTTTTTT. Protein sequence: CASNTNTGNTGELFF.

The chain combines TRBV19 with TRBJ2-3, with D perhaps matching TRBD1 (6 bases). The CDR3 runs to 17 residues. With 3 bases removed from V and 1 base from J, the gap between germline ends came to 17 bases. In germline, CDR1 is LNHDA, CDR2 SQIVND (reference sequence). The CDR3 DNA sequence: TGTGCCAGTAGTATCAGAATCTCGGACAGCCGCACAGATACGCAGTATTTT. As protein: CASSIRISDSRTDTQYF.

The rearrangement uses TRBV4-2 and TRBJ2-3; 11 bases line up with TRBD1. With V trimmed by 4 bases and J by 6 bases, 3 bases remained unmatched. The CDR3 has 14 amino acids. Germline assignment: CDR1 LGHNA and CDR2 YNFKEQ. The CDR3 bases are TGTGCCAGCAGCCCTTGGACAGGGGGCGATACGCAGTATTTT. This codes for CASSPWTGGDTQYF.

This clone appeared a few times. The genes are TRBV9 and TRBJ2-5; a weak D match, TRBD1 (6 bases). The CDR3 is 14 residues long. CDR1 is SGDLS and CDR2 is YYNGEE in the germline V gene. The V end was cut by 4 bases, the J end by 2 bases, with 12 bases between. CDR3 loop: CASSPRTEQETQYF. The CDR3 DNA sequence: TGTGCCAGCAGCCCCCGGACAGAGCAAGAGACCCAGTACTTC.

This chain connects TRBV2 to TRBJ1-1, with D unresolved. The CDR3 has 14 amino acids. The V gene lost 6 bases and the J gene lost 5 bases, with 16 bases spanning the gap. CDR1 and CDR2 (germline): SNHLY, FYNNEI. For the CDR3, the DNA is TGTGCCAGCAGGCGAGGCCCCGGTAAGACTGAAGCTTTCTTT. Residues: CASRRGPGKTEAFF.

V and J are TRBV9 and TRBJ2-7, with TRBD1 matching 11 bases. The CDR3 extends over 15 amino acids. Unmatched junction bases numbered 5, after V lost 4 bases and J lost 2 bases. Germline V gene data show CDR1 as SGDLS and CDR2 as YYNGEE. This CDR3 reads CASSTRTGGPYEQYF. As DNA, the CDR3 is TGTGCCAGCAGCACCAGGACAGGGGGCCCCTACGAGCAGTACTTC.